This is a list of T cell receptor beta chains from one sample in a study of T cell responses to AZD1222 COVID-19 vaccine. TCRdb's table, derived via immunoSEQ multiplex PCR, lists solely in-frame clones and lacks some. The data show about 140,000 clones, 90% to 95% seen once. The material sequenced was peripheral blood, taken 28 days after the second AZD1222 dose. These receptors all come from an adult who received the AZD1222 COVID-19 vaccine. Each CDR3 is given with its conserved first and last residue. The order of the fields is J gene, D gene, V gene, clone size, CDR3 DNA, CDR3 protein. The D gene is left open where the match is weak. Only some rows state a clone size, as once, few, many or a class for expanded clones.

>TRBJ2-4|TRBD2|TRBV12-3/TRBV12-4|-
TGTGCCAGCAGTGAGGGACTAAGTGACATTCAGTACTTC
CASSEGLSDIQYF
>TRBJ2-1|TRBD1|TRBV5-4|-
TGTGCCAGCAGCCCAGAGACAGGGGTCCACTCCTACAATGAGCAGTTCTTC
CASSPETGVHSYNEQFF
>TRBJ2-1|TRBD2|TRBV9|once
TGTGCCAGCAGCGTACAAGCGGGAGTGTGGCATGAGCAGTTCTTC
CASSVQAGVWHEQFF
>TRBJ1-5|-|TRBV19|-
TGTGCCAGTAGACCGGACAGCTATCAGCCCCAGCATTTT
CASRPDSYQPQHF
>TRBJ2-2|-|TRBV5-1|-
TGCGCCAGCAGCCAAACAGAGAACACCGGGGAGCTGTTTTTT
CASSQTENTGELFF
>TRBJ2-1|TRBD2|TRBV10-3|-
TGTGCCATCAGTGACAATTCTCTAGCGGGAGGGGACAATGAGCAGTTCTTC
CAISDNSLAGGDNEQFF
>TRBJ1-2|-|TRBV18|-
TGTGCCAGCTCACTCCTAGGGGAAAACTATGGCTACACCTTC
CASSLLGENYGYTF
>TRBJ1-5|-|TRBV18|-
TGTGCCAGCTCACTCCCCGCAGTCATTCAGCCCCAGCATTTT
CASSLPAVIQPQHF
>TRBJ1-2|-|TRBV28|-
TGTGCCAGCACTATCAGACAGCTCTATGGCTACACCTTC
CASTIRQLYGYTF
>TRBJ1-2|-|TRBV4-1|-
TGCGCCAGCAGGATTACGGGGCAGGGACCCTATGGCTACACCTTC
CASRITGQGPYGYTF
>TRBJ2-2|TRBD2|TRBV6-5|-
TGTGCCAGCAGTTTTAGCGGGAGGGGCACCGGGGAGCTGTTTTTT
CASSFSGRGTGELFF
>TRBJ1-1|-|TRBV4-1|-
TGCGCCAGCAGCGCGACGACTGAAGCTTTCTTT
CASSATTEAFF
>TRBJ1-2|-|TRBV27|-
TGTGCCACTAGATCGGGGGGGTCCTATGGCTACACCTTC
CATRSGGSYGYTF
>TRBJ2-5|-|TRBV11-2|-
TGTGCCAGCAGCTTAGACAGACAAGAGACCCAGTACTTC
CASSLDRQETQYF
>TRBJ2-1|TRBD2|TRBV9|once
TGTGCCAGCAGCGTAGCCGGGAGGGCCTTTGGTGAGCAGTTCTTC
CASSVAGRAFGEQFF
>TRBJ2-2|-|TRBV6-5|-
TGTGCCAGCAGTTTCCGACTGGACACCGGGGAGCTGTTTTTT
CASSFRLDTGELFF
>TRBJ2-2|-|TRBV9|-
TGTGCCAGCAGCGGGAAAGGAGAGGGACCGCGGGAAGTATCGACCGGGGAGCTGTTTTTT
CASSGKGEGPREVSTGELFF
>TRBJ2-7|-|TRBV20-1|-
TGCAGTGCTAGACTACAGGACGAGCAGTACTTC
CSARLQDEQYF
>TRBJ2-3|-|TRBV5-1|few
TGCGCCAGCAGCTTGGAGCGTAGCACAGATACGCAGTATTTT
CASSLERSTDTQYF
>TRBJ2-1|-|TRBV5-1|once
TGCGCCAGCAGCGTTGGTACGATTGAGCAGTTCTTC
CASSVGTIEQFF
>TRBJ1-2|TRBD1|TRBV29-1|-
TGCAGCGGAGGGGACAGGGTGGATGGCTACACCTTC
CSGGDRVDGYTF